A selection of T cell receptor beta chains follows, all from one sample in a study of blood T cell repertoires in COVID-19. Sequencing was performed with immunoSEQ multiplex PCR; in TCRdb, only in-frame clones are kept and a portion is missing. The repertoire consists of 150,000 to 200,000 clones, with approximately 92% occurring once and the leading ten covering roughly 4.8%. Sequenced material: peripheral blood. Receptors originate from a young man with COVID-19, enrolled during active disease. Each CDR3 is given with its conserved first and last residue. The order of the fields is D gene, V gene, clone size, J gene, CDR3 DNA, CDR3 protein. A D gene is named only where the DNA matches it firmly. Rows give clone size only sometimes, using once, few, many, or a class for an expanded clone.

TRBD1	TRBV25-1	.	TRBJ2-2	TGTGCCAGCAGGAGACAGGGGACGAACACCGGGGAGCTGTTTTTT	CASRRQGTNTGELFF
.	TRBV7-2	.	TRBJ2-1	TGTGCCAGCAGCTTACAGGGGTCCGGTTACAATGAGCAGTTCTTC	CASSLQGSGYNEQFF
.	TRBV7-9	.	TRBJ2-7	TGTGCCAGCAGCTTAGATCCGGGGAAAAGGGCAATCGGCTACGAGCAGTACTTC	CASSLDPGKRAIGYEQYF
TRBD1	TRBV18	.	TRBJ1-1	TGTGCCAGCTCACCGGTCAGGGGGCAAAGCACTGAAGCTTTCTTT	CASSPVRGQSTEAFF
TRBD1	TRBV5-6	.	TRBJ2-2	TGTGCCAGCAGCTACCGGGACAGGGCCACCGGGGAGCTGTTTTTT	CASSYRDRATGELFF
.	TRBV19	.	TRBJ2-2	TGTGCCAGTATGGGGGGAGCCGGGGAGCTGTTTTTT	CASMGGAGELFF
TRBD1	TRBV3-1/TRBV3-2	.	TRBJ2-2	TGTGCCAGCAGGAAACCGGGACAGGGGCCCGCCGGGGAGCTGTTTTTT	CASRKPGQGPAGELFF
TRBD1	TRBV11-3	few	TRBJ2-7	TGTGCCAGCAGCTCAAGGGACAGCCCCTCGGGGGAGCAGTACTTC	CASSSRDSPSGEQYF
TRBD1	TRBV3-1/TRBV3-2	.	TRBJ1-4	TGTGCCAGCAGCCAAGTTCACAGGGGGCGTGAAAAACTGTTTTTT	CASSQVHRGREKLFF
TRBD2	TRBV2	.	TRBJ2-3	TGTGCCAGCAGTGATCGGACTAGCCGGTCAGATACGCAGTATTTT	CASSDRTSRSDTQYF
TRBD1	TRBV11-3	.	TRBJ2-1	TGTGCCAGCAGCTGGGGAAAGGGACAGCGTAATGAGCAGTTCTTC	CASSWGKGQRNEQFF
TRBD1	TRBV4-2	.	TRBJ1-1	TGTGCCAGCAGACCCAGACAGGGAGAGGGGAACACTGAAGCTTTCTTT	CASRPRQGEGNTEAFF
TRBD2	TRBV9	.	TRBJ2-1	TGTGCCAGCAGCGTAAGCCCGACTAGCGGGAGGAAGGGTGATGAGCAGTTCTTC	CASSVSPTSGRKGDEQFF
.	TRBV19	.	TRBJ1-3	TGTGCCAGTACCATGGGAGTCCCCCCTGGAAACACCATATATTTT	CASTMGVPPGNTIYF
TRBD1	TRBV7-8	.	TRBJ1-6	TGTGCCAGCAGCTTCGGAAGGACAGGGGGTTCACCCCTCCACTTT	CASSFGRTGGSPLHF
TRBD1	TRBV4-3	.	TRBJ1-2	TGCGCCAGCAGCCGCGGACAGGGGAACTATGGCTACACCTTC	CASSRGQGNYGYTF
TRBD1	TRBV5-4	.	TRBJ1-1	TGTGCCAGCAGGACAGGGGGCATGAACACTGAAGCTTTCTTT	CASRTGGMNTEAFF
.	TRBV7-9	.	TRBJ1-2	TGTGCCAGCAGCTCAGTGGGGGCCTACTATGGCTACACCTTC	CASSSVGAYYGYTF
.	TRBV5-1	few	TRBJ1-4	TGCGCCAGCAGCTTGGGGAGAATAGCGGTGAATGAAAAACTGTTTTTT	CASSLGRIAVNEKLFF
TRBD1	TRBV28	.	TRBJ1-6	TGTGCCAGCAACAGAAGAACAGGGGGGAGCTCCTATAATTCACCCCTCCACTTT	CASNRRTGGSSYNSPLHF
TRBD2	TRBV5-1	.	TRBJ2-3	TGCGCCAGCAGAAAAAGCGGGGCAGATACGCAGTATTTT	CASRKSGADTQYF
.	TRBV29-1	.	TRBJ1-3	TGCAGCGTTTCCCCCCAGGGAGGAGGAAACACCATATATTTT	CSVSPQGGGNTIYF
.	TRBV12-3/TRBV12-4	.	TRBJ1-2	TGTGCCAGCAGTTTAGCGAGTAACTATGGCTACACCTTC	CASSLASNYGYTF
.	TRBV7-9	once	TRBJ1-2	TGTGCCAGCAGCCGTCATTCGAGATCTGACTATGGCTACACCTTC	CASSRHSRSDYGYTF
TRBD1	TRBV18	once	TRBJ1-5	TGTGCCAGCTCACTTCGCGACAGGGCAGTGAGCAATCAGCCCCAGCATTTT	CASSLRDRAVSNQPQHF
TRBD1	TRBV7-2	.	TRBJ1-1	TGTGCCAGCAGCTTAGACAGGGGCACTGAAGCTTTCTTT	CASSLDRGTEAFF
.	TRBV28	.	TRBJ1-6	TGTGCCAGCACCCCCCCAGGGTTTTATAATTCACCCCTCCACTTT	CASTPPGFYNSPLHF
.	TRBV4-3	.	TRBJ1-1	TGCGCCAGCAGCCAACAACAGCTGAACACTGAAGCTTTCTTT	CASSQQQLNTEAFF
.	TRBV29-1	few	TRBJ1-4	TGCAGCGTAAAGGACAGAGCCGCAACTAATGAAAAACTGTTTTTT	CSVKDRAATNEKLFF
TRBD1	TRBV19	.	TRBJ1-1	TGTGCCAGTAGTCTGGACAGGGGGAACACTGAAGCTTTCTTT	CASSLDRGNTEAFF
.	TRBV27	few	TRBJ2-7	TGTGCCAGCAGGAGTACGAACGAGCAGTACTTC	CASRSTNEQYF
TRBD2	TRBV9	.	TRBJ2-5	TGTGCCAGCAGCGTAGGCAGGACTAGGAGAGAGACCCAGTACTTC	CASSVGRTRRETQYF
TRBD1	TRBV7-6	.	TRBJ2-2	TGTGCCAGCAGCTTCCGGGACAGCCAAGTTACCGGGGAGCTGTTTTTT	CASSFRDSQVTGELFF
.	TRBV5-5	once	TRBJ1-2	TGTGCCAGCAGCTTGGCCAGGGTCTATGGCTACACCTTC	CASSLARVYGYTF
.	TRBV6-5	.	TRBJ1-1	TGTGCCAGCAGTTCTGAGCGACTGTTCCCTGAAGCTTTCTTT	CASSSERLFPEAFF
TRBD1	TRBV28	.	TRBJ1-2	TGTGCCAGCAGTTTATCAGGGGGCTATGGCTACACCTTC	CASSLSGGYGYTF
.	TRBV30	many	TRBJ1-4	TGTGCCTGGAGTGTCTTAGGAGGGGCTAATGAAAAACTGTTTTTT	CAWSVLGGANEKLFF
.	TRBV7-2	.	TRBJ2-3	TGTGCCAGCAGTTTACTTCCTAATCCAGATACGCAGTATTTT	CASSLLPNPDTQYF
TRBD2	TRBV19	.	TRBJ2-1	TGTGCCAGTAAGGTACAGTCGGGACTAGCGGGAAGCAATGAGCAGTTCTTC	CASKVQSGLAGSNEQFF
.	TRBV30	few	TRBJ2-2	TGTGCCTGGAGTAGGGGGGGGCTAGGGGAGCTGTTTTTT	CAWSRGGLGELFF
.	TRBV3-1/TRBV3-2	few	TRBJ1-1	TGTGCCAGCAGCCAGTCAGGAGGAGTGAACACTGAAGCTTTCTTT	CASSQSGGVNTEAFF
.	TRBV7-7	.	TRBJ2-3	TGTGCCAGCAGCTTGACTCGTTCAGATACGCAGTATTTT	CASSLTRSDTQYF
.	TRBV5-1	.	TRBJ1-2	TGCGCCAGCAGGGAGGGAGGGTACGATGGCTACACCTTC	CASREGGYDGYTF
.	TRBV6-5	.	TRBJ1-1	TGTGCCACTAAATTTGCGAACACTGAAGCTTTCTTT	CATKFANTEAFF
TRBD1	TRBV5-6	once	TRBJ1-6	TGTGCCAGCAGCTTTTACGGACAGGGTAGAGATTCACCCCTCCACTTT	CASSFYGQGRDSPLHF